The present entry profiles one T cell receptor beta chain with its context. Repertoires were generated with immunoSEQ multiplex PCR, while TCRdb's copy carries only in-frame clones and drops some. The table has more than 30,000 clones, around 90% seen once. This specimen comes from a study of OX40 agonist ivuxolimab in advanced cancers. Germline V lookup: CDR1 SGHNT, CDR2 YENEEA. V was pared by 5 bases and J by 3 bases, with 13 bases between. The CDR3 is 14 amino acids. Specimen: CD4+ or CD8+ T cells sorted from blood, collected in a trial of the OX40 agonist ivuxolimab. This receptor was identified in an adult with an advanced solid tumor such as melanoma, head and neck, liver or kidney cancer. The chain recombines TRBV11-3 with TRBJ1-1; perhaps TRBD1 as D (6 bases). Written as DNA, the CDR3 is TGTGCCAGCAGCCCGGGGGGCACTCACACTGAAGCTTTCTTT. This sequence encodes CASSPGGTHTEAFF.